This T cell receptor beta chain was sequenced for a study of cytomegalovirus exposure and HLA in healthy donors. The overall study: It was reported in a later analysis that the same platform had been used for the 120 validation repertoires as for the roughly 670 first-cohort repertoires. Study findings and constraints: First-cohort TCR clusters were later found to tend to co-occur in the roughly 130 validation repertoires. In vitro testing confirmed a few CMV-associated chains as specific for CMV antigens.

With respect to this clone: Its antigen is unidentified.

Sequencing used immunoSEQ multiplex PCR; TCRdb keeps in-frame clones, though not all of them. Of around 160,000 clones listed, 85% to 90% are singletons. V lost 4 bases and J 3 bases, leaving 10 bases between the germline ends. Germline V lookup: CDR1 MNHNS, CDR2 SASEGT. The CDR3 runs to 14 residues. Sequenced sample: PBMCs. The source is a man aged 18 to 30 in good health and CMV-seronegative. The chain links TRBV6-1 to TRBJ1-5, with D perhaps matching TRBD1 (6 bases). The CDR3 bases are TGTGCCAGCAGTGGCTGGACAGTCAATCAGCCCCAGCATTTT. This translates into CASSGWTVNQPQHF.